The rows below give T cell receptor beta chains drawn from one sample of a study of T cell responses to AZD1222 COVID-19 vaccine. Sequenced by immunoSEQ multiplex PCR; TCRdb stores in-frame clones only, minus some. The data hold roughly 140,000 clones, with 75% to 95% observed a single time. Material: peripheral blood, obtained on day 0 of MenACWY control vaccination. The receptors were sampled from an adult in good health. Each CDR3 is given with its conserved first and last residue. D genes are given only for firm matches. Clone sizes are given selectively: once, few, many, or a class where the clone is expanded.

>TRBJ1-1|13|once|-|TRBV7-9
TGTGCCAGCAGCTTAGAGCCGGGCACTGAAGCTTTCTTT
CASSLEPGTEAFF
>TRBJ2-7|15|once|TRBD1|TRBV5-8
TGTGCCAGCAGGCGACCGGGACAGTGGACCTACGAGCAGTACTTC
CASRRPGQWTYEQYF
>TRBJ2-1|12|few|-|TRBV5-1
TGCGCCAGCAGCTTGGATCTCAATGAGCAGTTCTTC
CASSLDLNEQFF
>TRBJ1-2|12|once|-|TRBV6-5
TGTGCCAGCAGAACAGGAGACTATGGCTACACCTTC
CASRTGDYGYTF
>TRBJ1-1|15|-|TRBD1|TRBV6-5
TGTGCCAGCAGTTACGTTAGACAGGGGAACACTGAAGCTTTCTTT
CASSYVRQGNTEAFF
>TRBJ2-3|15|-|-|TRBV7-2
TGTGCCAGCAGCAGGCAGCCCGGAGGAACAGATACGCAGTATTTT
CASSRQPGGTDTQYF
>TRBJ1-1|16|-|-|TRBV7-3
TGTGCCAGCAGCTATCTGCCCGGGGGTCTGAACACTGAAGCTTTCTTT
CASSYLPGGLNTEAFF
>TRBJ2-7|15|-|TRBD1|TRBV11-2
TGTGCCAGCAGGCAAACAGGGGGCGCTGATCACGAGCAGTACTTC
CASRQTGGADHEQYF
>TRBJ1-1|14|once|TRBD1|TRBV5-5
TGTGCCAGCAACCGGGACAGGGACGACACTGAAGCTTTCTTT
CASNRDRDDTEAFF
>TRBJ2-2|14|-|-|TRBV19
TGTGCCAGTAGAGCAGGGATTGACACCGGGGAGCTGTTTTTT
CASRAGIDTGELFF
>TRBJ1-5|15|-|TRBD1|TRBV7-6
TGTGCCAGCAGCCCAACTTCAGGGGGAAATCAGCCCCAGCATTTT
CASSPTSGGNQPQHF
>TRBJ2-4|14|-|-|TRBV28
TGTGCCAAGAGGGGAGGAGGCACAAAAAACATTCAGTACTTC
CAKRGGGTKNIQYF
>TRBJ2-7|12|few|-|TRBV28
TGTGCCAGCAGCCTTGGGATCTACGAGCAGTACTTC
CASSLGIYEQYF
>TRBJ1-6|13|-|TRBD1|TRBV19
TGTGCCAGTAGAGGACAGGGGTATTCACCCCTCCACTTT
CASRGQGYSPLHF
>TRBJ1-5|15|once|-|TRBV30
TGTGCCTGGAGTGTACTCCAGGGTCTCAATCAGCCCCAGCATTTT
CAWSVLQGLNQPQHF
>TRBJ1-6|15|-|-|TRBV3-1/TRBV3-2
TGTGCCAGCAGCTCGCCACAGGGCTTCGGCTCACCCCTCCACTTT
CASSSPQGFGSPLHF
>TRBJ1-2|15|-|TRBD1|TRBV27
TGTGCCAGCAGTCCGACGTTGGACAGGGGACGCGGCTACACCTTC
CASSPTLDRGRGYTF
>TRBJ2-3|15|few|-|TRBV28
TGTGCCAGCAGAACCGGGACGGAGAGCACAGATACGCAGTATTTT
CASRTGTESTDTQYF
>TRBJ2-7|16|-|TRBD1|TRBV11-2
TGTGCCAGCAGCTATTCCGGGACAGGGGGCTTCTACGAGCAGTACTTC
CASSYSGTGGFYEQYF
>TRBJ1-1|16|-|-|TRBV5-1
TGCGCCAGCAGCTTTGGTGGGGCTCAGGGGCTCACTGAAGCTTTCTTT
CASSFGGAQGLTEAFF
>TRBJ2-7|12|-|-|TRBV27
TGTGCCAGCAGGACAGGAAAATACGAGCAGTACTTC
CASRTGKYEQYF
>TRBJ2-7|11|-|-|TRBV5-1
TGCGCCAGCAGCTCCGGGTCTGAGCAGTACTTC
CASSSGSEQYF
>TRBJ1-4|16|-|-|TRBV14
TGTGCCAGCAGCCCAACTACAGCAGCAACTAATGAAAAACTGTTTTTT
CASSPTTAATNEKLFF
>TRBJ1-4|15|-|-|TRBV5-1
TGCGCCAGCAGCCTCACCAGGCAAACTGGGGAAAAACTGTTTTTT
CASSLTRQTGEKLFF
>TRBJ2-3|14|-|-|TRBV7-3
TGTGCCAGCAGCCAAAGCAGGGGGGAGGATACGCAGTATTTT
CASSQSRGEDTQYF
>TRBJ1-4|14|-|-|TRBV5-8
TGTGCCAGCAGCTTGACAGCAACTAATGAAAAACTGTTTTTT
CASSLTATNEKLFF
>TRBJ2-3|13|-|-|TRBV7-2
TGTGCCAGCAGTTCCGCTTTTAGAGATACGCAGTATTTT
CASSSAFRDTQYF
>TRBJ1-1|14|-|-|TRBV5-1
TGCGCCAGCAGCTTGGTCTCGGGAGGGGGTGAAGCTTTCTTT
CASSLVSGGGEAFF
>TRBJ2-7|14|-|-|TRBV7-9
TGTGCCAGCAGCCCCAGGGGGGGGATGATGGAGCAGTACTTC
CASSPRGGMMEQYF
>TRBJ2-1|16|-|-|TRBV7-9
TGTGCCAGCAGCTTAACGGGGTCAGGTACATACAATGAGCAGTTCTTC
CASSLTGSGTYNEQFF
>TRBJ1-2|13|-|TRBD1|TRBV29-1
TGCAGCGTTGAACCGCCGACAGGGGAGGGCTACACCTTC
CSVEPPTGEGYTF
>TRBJ1-2|14|-|-|TRBV27
TGTGCCAGCAGCACTTTAGGACAGCCCGCCACCTACACCTTC
CASSTLGQPATYTF
>TRBJ1-3|15|-|-|TRBV30
TGTGCCTGGAGTGGCGGGCCGATGACGGGAAACACCATATATTTT
CAWSGGPMTGNTIYF
>TRBJ2-7|13|-|-|TRBV3-1/TRBV3-2
TGTGCCAGCAGCCCGGGCCGTTCCTACGAGCAGTACTTC
CASSPGRSYEQYF
>TRBJ1-5|13|-|-|TRBV2
TGTGCCAGCAGTGAGATAATTGGTCAGCCCCAGCATTTT
CASSEIIGQPQHF
>TRBJ2-1|17|-|TRBD2|TRBV11-3
TGTGCCAGCAGCTTAACGGGCGGGACTAGCGGGACCAATGAGCAGTTCTTC
CASSLTGGTSGTNEQFF
>TRBJ1-2|16|-|-|TRBV7-8
TGTGCCAGCAGCTTAACTGTAAATAGGAAAGGTGGTGGCTACACCTTC
CASSLTVNRKGGGYTF
>TRBJ1-5|13|-|TRBD1|TRBV12-3/TRBV12-4
TGTGCCAGCAGTTTGGCAAGGACAGGGTTTAAGCATTTT
CASSLARTGFKHF
>TRBJ2-2|18|-|-|TRBV4-2
TGTGCCAGCAGCCAAGGGGTCAACGGGCAGGGGTCCACCGGGGAGCTGTTTTTT
CASSQGVNGQGSTGELFF
>TRBJ2-2|15|-|TRBD2|TRBV27
TGTGCCAGCAGTTTAGAGGCGGGAGGGGTCGGGGAGCTGTTTTTT
CASSLEAGGVGELFF
>TRBJ2-3|13|-|-|TRBV2
TGTGCCAGCAACACGGGGTTAACAGATACGCAGTATTTT
CASNTGLTDTQYF
>TRBJ2-7|12|-|-|TRBV15
TGTGCCACCAGCAGAGATTTCTACGAGCAGTACTTC
CATSRDFYEQYF
>TRBJ1-1|17|-|TRBD1|TRBV7-9
TGTGCCAGCAGCTCATCCCAGAAGACAGGGGACAACACTGAAGCTTTCTTT
CASSSSQKTGDNTEAFF
>TRBJ1-1|13|-|-|TRBV25-1
TGTGCCAGCAGTGTACAGGGTATCGGTGAAGCTTTCTTT
CASSVQGIGEAFF
>TRBJ2-1|16|-|TRBD2|TRBV4-1
TGCGCCAGCAGCCAAGACTCTAGCGGTAGATACAATGAGCAGTTCTTC
CASSQDSSGRYNEQFF
>TRBJ2-3|17|-|TRBD2|TRBV9
TGTGCCAGCAGCCCCCGTAGGTATAGCGGGAGCACAGATACGCAGTATTTT
CASSPRRYSGSTDTQYF
>TRBJ1-1|13|-|-|TRBV19
TGTGCCAGTAGTATCGGGGTAGGGGCTGAAGCTTTCTTT
CASSIGVGAEAFF
>TRBJ2-3|12|-|-|TRBV7-9
TGTGCCAGCAGCTACTCCGGAGATACGCAGTATTTT
CASSYSGDTQYF
>TRBJ2-1|17|-|TRBD1|TRBV7-9
TGTGCCAGCAGCTTACTGGCTTACAGGGGTTCCTACAATGAGCAGTTCTTC
CASSLLAYRGSYNEQFF
>TRBJ1-6|15|-|TRBD1|TRBV9
TGTGCCAGCAGCTCTACGACAGGGGGGGGTTCGGCCCTCCACTTT
CASSSTTGGGSALHF
>TRBJ1-2|11|-|-|TRBV28
TGTGCCAGCAGTTTGAGCTATGGCTACACCTTC
CASSLSYGYTF
>TRBJ1-1|10|-|-|TRBV10-3
TGTGCCATTGACCTAACTGAAGCTTTCTTT
CAIDLTEAFF
>TRBJ2-2|15|-|-|TRBV9
TGTGCCAGCAGCTCTCAGGACGGGAAAACCGGGGAGCTGTTTTTT
CASSSQDGKTGELFF
>TRBJ2-3|16|-|-|TRBV24-1
TGTGCCACCAGTGATTTGGGGGCGGGGATGTCAGATACGCAGTATTTT
CATSDLGAGMSDTQYF
>TRBJ2-7|11|-|-|TRBV28
TGTGCCAGCAGTTTATCTCCCGAGCAGTACTTC
CASSLSPEQYF
>TRBJ2-3|15|once|-|TRBV3-1/TRBV3-2
TGTGCCAGCAGCCACCGACGGACGGTTTCAGATACGCAGTATTTT
CASSHRRTVSDTQYF
>TRBJ1-4|14|-|TRBD1|TRBV7-2
TGTGCCAGCAGCCAGGGGGCAACTAATGAAAAACTGTTTTTT
CASSQGATNEKLFF
>TRBJ1-1|14|-|-|TRBV28
TGTGCCAGCAGTCCCGGGACGGAGTACACTGAAGCTTTCTTT
CASSPGTEYTEAFF